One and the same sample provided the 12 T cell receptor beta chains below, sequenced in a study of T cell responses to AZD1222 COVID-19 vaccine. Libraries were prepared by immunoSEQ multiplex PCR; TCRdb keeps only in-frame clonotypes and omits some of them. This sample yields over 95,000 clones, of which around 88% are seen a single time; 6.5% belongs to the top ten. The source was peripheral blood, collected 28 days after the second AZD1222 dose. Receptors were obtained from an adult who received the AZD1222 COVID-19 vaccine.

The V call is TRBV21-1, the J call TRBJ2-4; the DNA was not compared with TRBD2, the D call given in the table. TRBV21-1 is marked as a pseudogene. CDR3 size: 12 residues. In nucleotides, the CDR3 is TGTGCCACCGGGGGGGCCAAAAACATTCAGTACTTC. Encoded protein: CATGGAKNIQYF.

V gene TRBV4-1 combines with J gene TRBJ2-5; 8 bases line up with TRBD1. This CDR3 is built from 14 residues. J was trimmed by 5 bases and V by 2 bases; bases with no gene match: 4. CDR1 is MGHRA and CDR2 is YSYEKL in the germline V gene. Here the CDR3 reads CASSQQDRDETQYF. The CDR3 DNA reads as TGCGCCAGCAGCCAACAGGACAGGGACGAGACCCAGTACTTC.

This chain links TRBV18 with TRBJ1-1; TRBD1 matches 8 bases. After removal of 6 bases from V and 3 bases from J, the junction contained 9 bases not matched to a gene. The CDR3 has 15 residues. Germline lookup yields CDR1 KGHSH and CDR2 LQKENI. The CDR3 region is CASSQGTGGYTEAFF. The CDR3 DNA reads TGTGCCAGCTCCCAGGGAACAGGGGGATACACTGAAGCTTTCTTT.

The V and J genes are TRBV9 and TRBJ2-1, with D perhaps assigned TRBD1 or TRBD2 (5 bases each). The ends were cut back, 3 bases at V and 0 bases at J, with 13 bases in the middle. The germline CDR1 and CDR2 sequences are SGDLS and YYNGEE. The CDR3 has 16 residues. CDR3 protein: CASSGQGRSSYNEQFF. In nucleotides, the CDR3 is TGTGCCAGCAGCGGCCAGGGACGTAGCTCCTACAATGAGCAGTTCTTC.

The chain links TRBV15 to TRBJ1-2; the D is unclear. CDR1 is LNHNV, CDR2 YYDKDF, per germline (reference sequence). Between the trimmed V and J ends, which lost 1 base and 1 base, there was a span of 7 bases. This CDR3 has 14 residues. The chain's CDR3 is CATSRGGFNYGYTF. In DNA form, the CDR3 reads TGTGCCACCAGCAGAGGAGGTTTTAACTATGGCTACACCTTC.

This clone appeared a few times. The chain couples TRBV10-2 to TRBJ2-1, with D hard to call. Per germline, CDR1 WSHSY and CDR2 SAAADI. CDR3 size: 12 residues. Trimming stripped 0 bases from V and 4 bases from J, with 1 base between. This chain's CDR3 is CASSESYNEQFF. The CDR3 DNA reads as TGCGCCAGCAGTGAGTCATACAATGAGCAGTTCTTC.

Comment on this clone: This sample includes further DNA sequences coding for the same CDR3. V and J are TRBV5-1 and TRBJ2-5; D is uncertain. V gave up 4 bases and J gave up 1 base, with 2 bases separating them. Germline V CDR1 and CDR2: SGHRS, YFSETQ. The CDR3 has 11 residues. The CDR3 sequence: CASSLQETQYF. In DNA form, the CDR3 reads TGCGCCAGCAGCCTCCAAGAGACCCAGTACTTC.

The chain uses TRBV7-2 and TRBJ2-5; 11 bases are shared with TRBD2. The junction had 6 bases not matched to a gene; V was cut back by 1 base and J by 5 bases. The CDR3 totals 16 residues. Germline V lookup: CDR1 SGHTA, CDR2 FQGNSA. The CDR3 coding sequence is TGTGCCAGCAGCTTAGTTCTAGCGGGGGGTGGCGAGACCCAGTACTTC. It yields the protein CASSLVLAGGGETQYF. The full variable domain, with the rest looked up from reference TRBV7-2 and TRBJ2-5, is GAGVSQSPSNKVTEKGKDVELRCDPISGHTALYWYRQSLGQGLEFLIYFQGNSAPDKSGLPSDRFSAERTGGSVSTLTIQRTQQEDSAVYLCASSLVLAGGGETQYFGPGTRLLVL.

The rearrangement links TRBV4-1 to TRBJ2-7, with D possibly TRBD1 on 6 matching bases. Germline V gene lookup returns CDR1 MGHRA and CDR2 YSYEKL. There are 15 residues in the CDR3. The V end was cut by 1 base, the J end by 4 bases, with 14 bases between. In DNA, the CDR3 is TGCGCCAGCAGCCAAGTGGCCTCTGGACAGTACGAGCAGTACTTC. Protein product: CASSQVASGQYEQYF.

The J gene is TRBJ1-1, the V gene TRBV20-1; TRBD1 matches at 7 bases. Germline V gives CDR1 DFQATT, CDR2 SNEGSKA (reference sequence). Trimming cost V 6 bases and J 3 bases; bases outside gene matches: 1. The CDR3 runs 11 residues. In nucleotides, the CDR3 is TGCAGTGCCGGGACAGACACTGAAGCTTTCTTT. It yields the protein CSAGTDTEAFF.

The CDR3 loop reads CASSRQYSYEQYF. The CDR3 coding sequence is TGTGCCAGCAGCCGACAGTACTCCTACGAGCAGTACTTC. The chain has TRBV25-1 and TRBJ2-7, with D possibly matching TRBD1 (5 bases). The V and J ends lost 6 bases and 0 bases respectively, with 9 bases between them. CDR1 MGHDK and CDR2 SYGVNS come from the germline V gene. The CDR3 loop spans 13 amino acids.

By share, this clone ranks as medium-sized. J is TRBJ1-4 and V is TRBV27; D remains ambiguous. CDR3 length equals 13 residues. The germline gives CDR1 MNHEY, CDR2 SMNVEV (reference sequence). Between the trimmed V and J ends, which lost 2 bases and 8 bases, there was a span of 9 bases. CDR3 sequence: CASSLREGEKLFF. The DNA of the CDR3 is TGTGCCAGCAGTTTACGGGAAGGGGAAAAACTGTTTTTT.